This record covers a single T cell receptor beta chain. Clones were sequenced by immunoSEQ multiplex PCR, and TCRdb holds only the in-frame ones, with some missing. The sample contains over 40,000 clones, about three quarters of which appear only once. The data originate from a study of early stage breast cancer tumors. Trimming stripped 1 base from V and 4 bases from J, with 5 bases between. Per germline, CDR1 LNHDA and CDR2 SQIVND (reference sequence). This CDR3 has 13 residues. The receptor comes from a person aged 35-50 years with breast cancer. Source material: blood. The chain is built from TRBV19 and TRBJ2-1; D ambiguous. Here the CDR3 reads CASSIVQYNEQFF. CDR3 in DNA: TGTGCCAGTAGTATAGTTCAGTACAATGAGCAGTTCTTC.